These 4 T cell receptor beta chains share one sample of origin, sequenced in a study of Graves' ophthalmopathy and Graves' hyperthyroidism. Investigators amplified TCR beta CDR3 regions from RNA transcripts. Scientists carried out first-round RT-PCR using HTBI primers and then a second-round multiplex PCR. One entry per CDR3 protein, called by TCRdb with MiXCR from the multiplex PCR reads. The data show around 600,000 distinct CDR3 sequences, about 41% seen once. Sequencing was carried out using peripheral blood. These receptors all stem from an adult man with Graves' ophthalmopathy.

This clonotype was counted only a few times. V usage is TRBV6-6 and J usage is TRBJ2-7, with 9 bases lining up with TRBD2. This CDR3 is 15 amino acids long. Looked up from germline, CDR1 is MNHNY and CDR2 is SVGAGI (reference sequence). V shed 5 bases and J 6 bases; nucleotides not matched to a gene: 11. Here the CDR3 reads CASSSFSGGPAEQYF. CDR3 DNA: TGTGCCAGCAGTAGTTTTAGCGGGGGCCCCGCCGAGCAGTACTTC.

This rearrangement joins TRBV2 to TRBJ1-1, with unresolved D. V lost 5 bases, J lost 1 base, and 8 bases lay in between. In germline, CDR1 is SNHLY, CDR2 FYNNEI. The CDR3 is made up of 13 amino acids. The CDR3 loop is CASSLYANTEAFF. The CDR3 bases are TGTGCCAGCAGTTTGTACGCGAACACTGAAGCTTTCTTT.

This clonotype was detected once. V usage is TRBV10-3 and J usage is TRBJ1-6; 11 bases are shared with TRBD1. The length of the CDR3 is 15 residues. J gave up 9 bases and V 1 base, and 2 bases lay outside the gene matches. Germline CDR1 reads ENHRY; CDR2 reads SYGVKD. The CDR3 DNA is TGTGCCATCAGTGAGTTGGGACAGGGGGGTTCACCCCTCCACTTT. As protein: CAISELGQGGSPLHF.

This clonotype was found many times. The chain carries TRBV24-1 and TRBJ2-7; D call uncertain. The germline V gene encodes CDR1 KGHDR and CDR2 SFDVKD. The length of the CDR3 is 15 residues. Between the trimmed V and J ends, which lost 3 bases and 5 bases, there was a span of 16 bases. CDR3 bases: TGTGCCACCAGTGATCCCCCTCGGCAGTCCCACGAGCAGTACTTC. This sequence encodes CATSDPPRQSHEQYF.